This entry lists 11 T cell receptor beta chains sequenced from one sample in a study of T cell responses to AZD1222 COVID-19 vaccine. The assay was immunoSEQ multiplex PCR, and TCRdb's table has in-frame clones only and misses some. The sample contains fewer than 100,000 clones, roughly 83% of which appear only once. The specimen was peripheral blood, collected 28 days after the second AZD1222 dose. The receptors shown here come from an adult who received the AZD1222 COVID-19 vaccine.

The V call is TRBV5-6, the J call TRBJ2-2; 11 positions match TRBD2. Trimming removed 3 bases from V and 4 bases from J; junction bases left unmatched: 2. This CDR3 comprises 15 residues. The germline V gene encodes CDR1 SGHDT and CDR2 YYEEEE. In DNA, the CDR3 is TGTGCCAGCAGCTACGGGACTAGCGGCACCGGGGAGCTGTTTTTT. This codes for CASSYGTSGTGELFF.

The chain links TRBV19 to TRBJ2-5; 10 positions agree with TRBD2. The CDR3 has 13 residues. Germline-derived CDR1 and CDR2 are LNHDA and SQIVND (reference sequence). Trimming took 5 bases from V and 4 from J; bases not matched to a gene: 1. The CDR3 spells CASSLAGAETQYF. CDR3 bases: TGTGCCAGTAGTCTAGCGGGAGCAGAGACCCAGTACTTC. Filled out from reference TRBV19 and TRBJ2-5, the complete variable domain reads DGGITQSPKYLFRKEGQNVTLSCEQNLNHDAMYWYRQDPGQGLRLIYYSQIVNDFQKGDIAEGYSVSREKKESFPLTVTSAQKNPTAFYLCASSLAGAETQYFGPGTRLLVL.

For the CDR3, the DNA is TGTGCCAGTCACGGACAGGGAGGCTATGGCTACACCTTC. Its translation is CASHGQGGYGYTF. This chain uses TRBV6-5 with TRBJ1-2; TRBD1 agrees at 8 bases. The CDR3 runs to 13 residues. Unmatched junction bases numbered 7, after V lost 9 bases and J lost 4 bases. Germline V lookup: CDR1 MNHEY, CDR2 SVGAGI.

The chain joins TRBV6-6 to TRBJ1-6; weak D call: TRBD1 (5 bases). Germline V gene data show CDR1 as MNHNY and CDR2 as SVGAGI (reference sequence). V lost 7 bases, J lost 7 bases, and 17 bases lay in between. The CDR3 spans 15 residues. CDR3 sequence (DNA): TGTGCCAGCAATCCCCGAATTGACAGCAATTCACCCCTCCACTTT. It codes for CASNPRIDSNSPLHF.

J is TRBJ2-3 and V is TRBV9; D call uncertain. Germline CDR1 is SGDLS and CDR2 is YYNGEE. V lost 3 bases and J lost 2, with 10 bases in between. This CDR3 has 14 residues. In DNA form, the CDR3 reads TGTGCCAGCAGCGACGGTTCAAACACAGATACGCAGTATTTT. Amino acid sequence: CASSDGSNTDTQYF. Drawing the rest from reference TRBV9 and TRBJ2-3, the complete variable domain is DSGVTQTPKHLITATGQRVTLRCSPRSGDLSVYWYQQSLDQGLQFLIQYYNGEERAKGNILERFSAQQFPDLHSELNLSSLELGDSALYFCASSDGSNTDTQYFGPGTRLTVL.

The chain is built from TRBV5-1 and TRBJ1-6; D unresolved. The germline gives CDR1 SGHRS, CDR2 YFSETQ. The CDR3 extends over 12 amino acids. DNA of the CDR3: TGCCCCCTGGTCATGCCCCATTCACCCCTCCACTTT. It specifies CPLVMPHSPLHF.

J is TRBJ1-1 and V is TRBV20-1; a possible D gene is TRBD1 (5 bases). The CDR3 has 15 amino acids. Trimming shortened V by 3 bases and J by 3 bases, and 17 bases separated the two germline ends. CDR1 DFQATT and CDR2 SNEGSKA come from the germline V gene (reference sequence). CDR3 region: CSASGAGASDTEAFF. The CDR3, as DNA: TGCAGTGCTAGTGGGGCGGGAGCTTCGGACACTGAAGCTTTCTTT.

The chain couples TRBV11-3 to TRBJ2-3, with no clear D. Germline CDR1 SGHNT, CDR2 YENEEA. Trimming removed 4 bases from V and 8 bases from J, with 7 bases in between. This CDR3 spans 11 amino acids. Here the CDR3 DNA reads TGTGCCAGCAGCTGGGGTGGTACGCAGTATTTT. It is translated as CASSWGGTQYF.

The CDR3 spells CASSVAGQGSGANVLTF. CDR3 coding DNA: TGTGCCAGCAGCGTAGCCGGTCAGGGCTCTGGGGCCAACGTCCTGACTTTC. The gene calls are TRBV9 and TRBJ2-6; possible D gene TRBD1, 5 bases. The CDR3 has 17 residues. CDR1 is SGDLS, CDR2 YYNGEE, per germline. V shed 0 bases and J shed 0 bases, with 10 bases lying between them.

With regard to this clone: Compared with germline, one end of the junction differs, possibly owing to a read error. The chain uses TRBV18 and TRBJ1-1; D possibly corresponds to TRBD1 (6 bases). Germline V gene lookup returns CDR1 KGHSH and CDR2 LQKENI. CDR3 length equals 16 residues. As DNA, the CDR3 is TGTGCCAGCTCACCCAGATCAGGGGACCTGAATACTGAAGCTTTCTTT. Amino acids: CASSPRSGDLNTEAFF.

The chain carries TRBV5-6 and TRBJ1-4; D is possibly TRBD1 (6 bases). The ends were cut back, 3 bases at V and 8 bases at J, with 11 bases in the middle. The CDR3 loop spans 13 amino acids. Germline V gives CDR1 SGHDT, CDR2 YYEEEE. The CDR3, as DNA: TGTGCCAGCAGCTCCCCGGGGGGCGAAAAACTGTTTTTT. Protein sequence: CASSSPGGEKLFF. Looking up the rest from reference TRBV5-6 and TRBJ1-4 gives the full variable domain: DAGVTQSPTHLIKTRGQQVTLRCSPKSGHDTVSWYQQALGQGPQFIFQYYEEEERQRGNFPDRFSGHQFPNYSSELNVNALLLGDSALYLCASSSPGGEKLFFGSGTQLSVL.